The clone carrying this T cell receptor (beta chain) was picked up one time. Vbeta (60) and Jbeta (13) primers were used in the PCR. The table came from immunoSEQ multiplex PCR; TCRdb's copy has only in-frame clones and leaves some out. This table has roughly 190,000 clones, around 75% appearing once. Trimming stripped 3 bases from V and 5 bases from J, with 9 bases between. The length of the CDR3 is 13 residues. Per the germline V gene, CDR1 is SGHRS and CDR2 is YFSETQ. The sample originates from a study of cytomegalovirus exposure and HLA in healthy donors. The chain uses TRBV5-1 and TRBJ2-1; TRBD1 is a possible D gene (6 bases). The receptor's source is a woman aged 30 to 39 in good health and CMV-seronegative. The sequenced sample consisted of PBMCs. The CDR3 reads CASSWAGDNEQFF. The CDR3 nucleotides are TGCGCCAGCAGCTGGGCAGGGGACAATGAGCAGTTCTTC.